Listed below are T cell receptor beta chains from one sample, sequenced in a study of tumor and adjacent non-tumor tissue in lung cancer. TCRdb analysed the multiplex PCR reads with MiXCR anew, one entry per CDR3 protein. This repertoire shows 70,000 to 90,000 distinct CDR3 sequences, roughly 70% found once; its top ten account for roughly a quarter. The sequencing sample was made of distant non-tumor lung tissue. These receptors originate from a woman between 50 and 59 years old with non-small cell lung cancer. CDR3s include the opening cysteine and the closing phenylalanine or tryptophan. A D gene is named only where the DNA matches it firmly. Some rows mark clone size as missing; the rest say once, few, many or name a class of expanded clone.

j_gene: TRBJ2-7; abundance: NA; d_gene: NA; v_gene: TRBV7-8; CDR3nt: TGTGTCAGCAGCTTAGCTCCCGGACAGTCCTACGAGCAGTACTTC; CDR3aa: CVSSLAPGQSYEQYF
j_gene: TRBJ1-2; abundance: NA; d_gene: NA; v_gene: TRBV29-1; CDR3nt: TGCAGCGTTAGCCAGGGGAACTACGACTACACCTTC; CDR3aa: CSVSQGNYDYTF
j_gene: TRBJ2-7; abundance: NA; d_gene: NA; v_gene: TRBV20-1; CDR3nt: TGCAGTGCCAGCAAGGAGGGAATGGAATACGAGCAGTATTTC; CDR3aa: CSASKEGMEYEQYF
j_gene: TRBJ1-2; abundance: few; d_gene: NA; v_gene: TRBV20-1; CDR3nt: TGCAGTGTTAGAGATCGTGGCTCGGGCGGCTACACCTTT; CDR3aa: CSVRDRGSGGYTF
j_gene: TRBJ2-3; abundance: few; d_gene: NA; v_gene: TRBV20-1; CDR3nt: TGCAGTGCAATTTCAGATACGCAGTATTTT; CDR3aa: CSAISDTQYF
j_gene: TRBJ2-1; abundance: NA; d_gene: NA; v_gene: TRBV28; CDR3nt: TGTGCCAGCACCGCTCTGGGGGATAGCTCCTACAATGAGCAGTTCTTC; CDR3aa: CASTALGDSSYNEQFF
j_gene: TRBJ2-1; abundance: NA; d_gene: NA; v_gene: TRBV11-1; CDR3nt: TGTGCCAGCAGCTTATCTCCGTCGGATGAGCAGTTCTTC; CDR3aa: CASSLSPSDEQFF
j_gene: TRBJ2-5; abundance: few; d_gene: TRBD2; v_gene: TRBV29-1; CDR3nt: TGCAGCGTTGTGGTCAATTGCGGGAGGGTTCTGGAGACCCAGTACTTC; CDR3aa: CSVVVNCGRVLETQYF
j_gene: TRBJ1-1; abundance: NA; d_gene: NA; v_gene: TRBV4-1; CDR3nt: TGCGCCAGCAGCCGAAATCGTTACAGGGCGAGCACTGAAGCTTTCTTT; CDR3aa: CASSRNRYRASTEAFF
j_gene: TRBJ2-5; abundance: many; d_gene: NA; v_gene: TRBV20-1; CDR3nt: TGCAGTGCTCCAGGAGGAAGTTTAAGAGAGACCCAGTACTTC; CDR3aa: CSAPGGSLRETQYF
j_gene: TRBJ2-1; abundance: NA; d_gene: NA; v_gene: TRBV20-1; CDR3nt: TGCAGTGCTACTGAGGGTAGTGGTATCTATGAACAGTTCTTC; CDR3aa: CSATEGSGIYEQFF
j_gene: TRBJ2-5; abundance: few; d_gene: TRBD2; v_gene: TRBV5-4; CDR3nt: TGTGCCAGCAGCTCCGGGACTAGCGGGAACCTACAAGAGACCCAGTACTTC; CDR3aa: CASSSGTSGNLQETQYF
j_gene: TRBJ2-5; abundance: NA; d_gene: NA; v_gene: TRBV29-1; CDR3nt: TGCAGCGTTGCGGCCAATAGCGGTAGGGTAGTGGAGACCCAGTACTTC; CDR3aa: CSVAANSGRVVETQYF
j_gene: TRBJ1-5; abundance: NA; d_gene: NA; v_gene: TRBV6-2/TRBV6-3; CDR3nt: TGTGTCAGGAGCCCCACCCAAGGGGGGTACACTCAGCTCCAGCATTTT; CDR3aa: CVRSPTQGGYTQLQHF
j_gene: TRBJ1-4; abundance: NA; d_gene: TRBD1; v_gene: TRBV29-1; CDR3nt: TGCAGTGATGACGGACAGGGAGGCGAAAAACTGTTTTTT; CDR3aa: CSDDGQGGEKLFF
j_gene: TRBJ2-1; abundance: NA; d_gene: TRBD1; v_gene: TRBV7-3; CDR3nt: TGTGCCAGCAGTCAGGGGGTCAACAATGAGCAGTTCTTC; CDR3aa: CASSQGVNNEQFF
j_gene: TRBJ2-1; abundance: NA; d_gene: TRBD2; v_gene: TRBV4-2; CDR3nt: TGTGCCAGCAGCCAAGATTCAGTTAGCGGGAGTTTATATGAGCAGTTCTTC; CDR3aa: CASSQDSVSGSLYEQFF
j_gene: TRBJ2-1; abundance: NA; d_gene: NA; v_gene: TRBV5-8; CDR3nt: TGTGCCAGCATGGAGAGGCGGGGCTCATACAATGAGCAGATCTTC; CDR3aa: CASMERRGSYNEQIF
j_gene: TRBJ2-7; abundance: once; d_gene: NA; v_gene: TRBV11-2; CDR3nt: TGTGCCAGCAGCTGGAAAGCCGGGACGGTTAGCTCCTACAAGCAGTACTTT; CDR3aa: CASSWKAGTVSSYKQYF
j_gene: TRBJ2-7; abundance: NA; d_gene: NA; v_gene: TRBV5-1; CDR3nt: TGCGCCAGCAGCCTGTCTCGGGACGCCAGTTCCTACGAGCAGTACTTC; CDR3aa: CASSLSRDASSYEQYF
j_gene: TRBJ1-6; abundance: many; d_gene: NA; v_gene: TRBV20-1; CDR3nt: TGCAGTGCTCCTTTCCCGACAGGCTTTAATTCACCCCTCCACTTT; CDR3aa: CSAPFPTGFNSPLHF
j_gene: TRBJ2-5; abundance: NA; d_gene: NA; v_gene: TRBV20-1; CDR3nt: TGCAGTGCTAACCACCCGGGACCCCATCAAGAGACCCAGTACTTC; CDR3aa: CSANHPGPHQETQYF
j_gene: TRBJ2-7; abundance: NA; d_gene: NA; v_gene: TRBV19; CDR3nt: TGTGCCAGTAGCGGACCAAGGGACGGGTACGAGCAGTACTTC; CDR3aa: CASSGPRDGYEQYF
j_gene: TRBJ2-4; abundance: NA; d_gene: NA; v_gene: TRBV6-2/TRBV6-3; CDR3nt: TGTGCCAGCAGTTACTCGACCGTAGCCAAAAAGACTCAGTACTTC; CDR3aa: CASSYSTVAKKTQYF
j_gene: TRBJ2-7; abundance: NA; d_gene: NA; v_gene: TRBV20-1; CDR3nt: TGCAGTGTCTCACCGGGGGGACAGAGAGAATATGAGCAGTACTTC; CDR3aa: CSVSPGGQREYEQYF
j_gene: TRBJ2-3; abundance: NA; d_gene: NA; v_gene: TRBV24-1; CDR3nt: TGTGCCACCAGTGATGCCCCAACAGATACGCAGTATTTT; CDR3aa: CATSDAPTDTQYF
j_gene: TRBJ1-1; abundance: NA; d_gene: NA; v_gene: TRBV18; CDR3nt: TGTGCCAGCTCACACAGCAAGGGGAGAGACTCTGAAGCTTTCTTT; CDR3aa: CASSHSKGRDSEAFF